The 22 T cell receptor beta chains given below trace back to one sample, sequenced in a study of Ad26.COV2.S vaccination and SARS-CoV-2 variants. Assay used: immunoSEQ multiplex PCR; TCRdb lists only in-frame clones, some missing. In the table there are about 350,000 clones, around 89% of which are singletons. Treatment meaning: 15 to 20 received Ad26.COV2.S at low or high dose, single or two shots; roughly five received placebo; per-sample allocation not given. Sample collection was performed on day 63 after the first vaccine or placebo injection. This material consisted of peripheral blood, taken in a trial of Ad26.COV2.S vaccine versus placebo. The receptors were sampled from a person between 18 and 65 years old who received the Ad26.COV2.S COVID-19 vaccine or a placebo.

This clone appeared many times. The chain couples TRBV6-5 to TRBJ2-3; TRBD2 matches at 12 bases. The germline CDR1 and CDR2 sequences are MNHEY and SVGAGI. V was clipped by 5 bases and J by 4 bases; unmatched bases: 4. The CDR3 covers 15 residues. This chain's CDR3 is CASSPTSGGADTQYF. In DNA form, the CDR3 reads TGTGCCAGCAGTCCGACTAGCGGGGGCGCAGATACGCAGTATTTT.

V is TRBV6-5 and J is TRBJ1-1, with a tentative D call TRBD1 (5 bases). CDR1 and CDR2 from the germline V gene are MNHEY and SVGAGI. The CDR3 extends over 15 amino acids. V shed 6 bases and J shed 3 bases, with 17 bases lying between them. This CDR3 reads CASRQAGGTYTEAFF. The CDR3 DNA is TGTGCCAGCAGGCAAGCGGGAGGGACTTACACTGAAGCTTTCTTT.

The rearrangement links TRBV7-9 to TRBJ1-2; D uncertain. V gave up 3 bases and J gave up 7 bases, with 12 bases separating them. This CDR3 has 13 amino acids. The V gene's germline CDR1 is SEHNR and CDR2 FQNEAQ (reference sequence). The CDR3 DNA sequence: TGTGCCAGCAGCTTGGAACGCCACCTTGGCTACACCTTC. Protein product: CASSLERHLGYTF.

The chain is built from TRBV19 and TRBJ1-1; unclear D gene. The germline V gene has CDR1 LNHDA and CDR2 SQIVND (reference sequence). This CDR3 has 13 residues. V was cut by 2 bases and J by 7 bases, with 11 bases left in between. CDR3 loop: CASSIREHVEAFF. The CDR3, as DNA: TGTGCCAGTAGTATAAGGGAGCACGTTGAAGCTTTCTTT.

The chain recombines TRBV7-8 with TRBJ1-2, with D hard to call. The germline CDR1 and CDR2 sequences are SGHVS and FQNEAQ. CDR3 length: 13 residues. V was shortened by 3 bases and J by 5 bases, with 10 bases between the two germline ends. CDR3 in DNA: TGTGCCAGCAGCTTTAACCGACAATATGGCTACACCTTC. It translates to CASSFNRQYGYTF.

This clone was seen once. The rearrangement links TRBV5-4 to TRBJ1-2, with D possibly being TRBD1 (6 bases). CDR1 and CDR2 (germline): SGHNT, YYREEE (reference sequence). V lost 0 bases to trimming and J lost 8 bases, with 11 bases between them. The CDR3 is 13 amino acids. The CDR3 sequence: CASSLDRVVGYTF. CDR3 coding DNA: TGTGCCAGCAGCTTGGACAGGGTGGTGGGCTACACCTTC.

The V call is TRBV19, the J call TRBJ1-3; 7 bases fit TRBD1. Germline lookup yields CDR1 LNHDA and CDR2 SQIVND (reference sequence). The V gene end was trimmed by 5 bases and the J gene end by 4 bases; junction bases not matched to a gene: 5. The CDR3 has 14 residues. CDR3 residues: CASSPTGSGNTIYF. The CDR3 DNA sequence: TGTGCCAGTAGTCCGACAGGGTCCGGAAACACCATATATTTT.

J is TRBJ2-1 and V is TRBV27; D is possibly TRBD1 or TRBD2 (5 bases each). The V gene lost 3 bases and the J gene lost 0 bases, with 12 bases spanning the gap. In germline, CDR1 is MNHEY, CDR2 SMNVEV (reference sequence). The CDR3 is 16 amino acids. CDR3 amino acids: CASSFSRGGSYNEQFF. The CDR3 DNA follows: TGTGCCAGCAGTTTCTCCCGTGGGGGCTCCTACAATGAGCAGTTCTTC.

For the CDR3, the DNA is TGTGCCAGCCTCCCTCCCCCAGGGGGCGAAGAGGATGAGCAGTTCTTC. Translated: CASLPPPGGEEDEQFF. V usage is TRBV21-1 and J usage is TRBJ2-1; the table's D call, TRBD1, was not checked against the DNA. TRBV21-1 is reported as a pseudogene. The CDR3 is 16 amino acids.

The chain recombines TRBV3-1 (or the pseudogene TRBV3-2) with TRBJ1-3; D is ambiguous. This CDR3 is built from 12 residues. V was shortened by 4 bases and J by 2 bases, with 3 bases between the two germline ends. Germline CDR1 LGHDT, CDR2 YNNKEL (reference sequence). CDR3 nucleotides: TGTGCCAGCAGCCCAGCTGGAAACACCATATATTTT. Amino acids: CASSPAGNTIYF.

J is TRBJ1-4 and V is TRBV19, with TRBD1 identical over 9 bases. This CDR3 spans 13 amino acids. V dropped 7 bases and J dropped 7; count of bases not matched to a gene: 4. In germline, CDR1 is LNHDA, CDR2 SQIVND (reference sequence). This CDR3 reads CASTRTGAEKLFF. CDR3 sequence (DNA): TGTGCCAGTACGAGGACAGGGGCTGAAAAACTGTTTTTT.

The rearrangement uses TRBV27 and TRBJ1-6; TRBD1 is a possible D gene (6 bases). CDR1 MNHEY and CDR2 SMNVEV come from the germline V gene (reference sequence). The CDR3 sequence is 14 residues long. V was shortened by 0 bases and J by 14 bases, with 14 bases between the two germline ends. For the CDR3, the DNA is TGTGCCAGCAGTTTATCCGTCGGGGGGCAGGCCCTCCACTTT. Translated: CASSLSVGGQALHF.

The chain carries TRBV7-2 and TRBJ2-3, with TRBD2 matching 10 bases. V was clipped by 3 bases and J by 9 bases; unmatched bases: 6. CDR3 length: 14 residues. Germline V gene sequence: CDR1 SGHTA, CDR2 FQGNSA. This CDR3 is CASSLSSGSRTQYF. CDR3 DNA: TGTGCCAGCAGCTTGTCTAGCGGGAGTCGGACGCAGTATTTT.

The CDR3 DNA is TGTGCCAGCAGTTACGAGCCCACCTTCGGCGAGCAGTACTTC. Translated, it gives CASSYEPTFGEQYF. The chain links TRBV6-5 to TRBJ2-7; D uncertain. CDR1 is MNHEY and CDR2 is SVGAGI in the germline V gene. CDR3 length equals 14 residues. With 2 bases removed from V and 6 bases from J, the gap between germline ends came to 14 bases.

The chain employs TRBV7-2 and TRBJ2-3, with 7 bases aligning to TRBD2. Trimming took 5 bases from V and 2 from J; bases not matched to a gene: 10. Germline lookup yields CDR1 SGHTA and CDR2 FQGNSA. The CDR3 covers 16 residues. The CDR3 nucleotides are TGTGCCAGCAGCATGACCGGGACTACGACCACAGATACGCAGTATTTT. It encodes CASSMTGTTTTDTQYF.

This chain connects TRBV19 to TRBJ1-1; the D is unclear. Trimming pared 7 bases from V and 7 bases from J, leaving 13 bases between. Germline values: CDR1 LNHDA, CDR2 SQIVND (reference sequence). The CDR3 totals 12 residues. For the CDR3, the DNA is TGTGCCAGTACCGCCTTGAGCCGTGAAGCTTTCTTT. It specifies CASTALSREAFF.

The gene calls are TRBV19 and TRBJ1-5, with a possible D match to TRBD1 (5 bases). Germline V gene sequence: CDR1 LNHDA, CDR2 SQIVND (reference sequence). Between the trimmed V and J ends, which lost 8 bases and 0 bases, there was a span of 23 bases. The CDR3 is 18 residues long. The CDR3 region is CASRRDLRGTPSNQPQHF. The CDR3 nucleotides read TGTGCCAGTCGGAGGGACTTGAGAGGGACCCCTAGCAATCAGCCCCAGCATTTT.

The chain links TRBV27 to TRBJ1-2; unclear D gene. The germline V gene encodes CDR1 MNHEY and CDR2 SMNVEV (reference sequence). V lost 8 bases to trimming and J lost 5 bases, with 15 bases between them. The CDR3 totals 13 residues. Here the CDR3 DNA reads TGTGCCAGCCAACAGTTTGACGGGTATGGCTACACCTTC. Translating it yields CASQQFDGYGYTF.

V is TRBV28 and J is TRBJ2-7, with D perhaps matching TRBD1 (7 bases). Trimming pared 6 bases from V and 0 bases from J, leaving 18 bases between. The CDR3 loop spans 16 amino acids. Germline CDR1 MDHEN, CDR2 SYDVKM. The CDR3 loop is CASRQGQGGSSYEQYF. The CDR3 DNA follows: TGTGCCAGCAGGCAGGGCCAGGGGGGAAGCTCCTACGAGCAGTACTTC.

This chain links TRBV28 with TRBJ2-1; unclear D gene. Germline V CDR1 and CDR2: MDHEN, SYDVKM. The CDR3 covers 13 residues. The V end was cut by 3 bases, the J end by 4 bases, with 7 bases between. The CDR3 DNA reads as TGTGCCAGCAGTTTTGATAGATACAATGAGCAGTTCTTC. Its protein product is CASSFDRYNEQFF.

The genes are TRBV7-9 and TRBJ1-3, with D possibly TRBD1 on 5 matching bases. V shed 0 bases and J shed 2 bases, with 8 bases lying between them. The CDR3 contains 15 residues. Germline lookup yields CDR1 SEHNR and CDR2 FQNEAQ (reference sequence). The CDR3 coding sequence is TGTGCCAGCAGCTTAGCAGGGGCTGCTGGAAACACCATATATTTT. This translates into CASSLAGAAGNTIYF.

In DNA, the CDR3 is TGTGCCAGCAGTTTGGGACAGGGGAGAAACACCATATATTTT. Translating gives CASSLGQGRNTIYF. This chain uses TRBV28 with TRBJ1-3; 10 bases fit TRBD1. Looked up from germline, CDR1 is MDHEN and CDR2 is SYDVKM. This CDR3 spans 14 amino acids. V dropped 3 bases and J dropped 5; count of bases not matched to a gene: 1.